These 32 T cell receptor beta chains originate from one sample sequenced in a study of blood T cell repertoires in COVID-19. Here immunoSEQ multiplex PCR was the method, and the copy in TCRdb shows in-frame clones only, minus some. The sample records around 330,000 clones, approximately 86% being singletons. Sequencing input: PBMCs or T cells enriched from blood (not recorded which). These receptors all stem from a young woman who had recovered from COVID-19.

The chain has TRBV19 and TRBJ2-1; a weak D match, TRBD2 (6 bases). Germline-derived CDR1 and CDR2 are LNHDA and SQIVND (reference sequence). V lost 0 bases and J 4 bases, leaving 16 bases between the germline ends. The length of the CDR3 is 17 residues. The CDR3 sequence: CASSIEKVRGSYNEQFF. CDR3 DNA: TGTGCCAGTAGTATAGAAAAGGTCCGGGGGTCTTACAATGAGCAGTTCTTC.

The chain couples TRBV19 to TRBJ1-2; no clear D. Germline V CDR1 and CDR2: LNHDA, SQIVND (reference sequence). The length of the CDR3 is 14 residues. Trimming pared 3 bases from V and 0 bases from J, leaving 8 bases between. This CDR3 reads CASSITRANYGYTF. Written as DNA, the CDR3 is TGTGCCAGTAGTATTACTAGGGCTAACTATGGCTACACCTTC.

The genes are TRBV9 and TRBJ2-2, with D possibly TRBD2 on 7 matching bases. In germline, CDR1 is SGDLS, CDR2 YYNGEE. V dropped 0 bases and J dropped 5 bases, with 14 bases sitting between them. This CDR3 spans 16 amino acids. The CDR3 protein is CASSVVPGGRTGELFF. CDR3 nucleotides: TGTGCCAGCAGCGTAGTGCCCGGGGGGCGGACCGGGGAGCTGTTTTTT.

This chain links TRBV19 with TRBJ2-3; 11 nucleotides agree with TRBD2. The CDR3 loop spans 17 amino acids. Germline V CDR1 and CDR2: LNHDA, SQIVND (reference sequence). The junction had 12 bases not matched to a gene; V was cut back by 5 bases and J by 5 bases. The CDR3 loop is CASSAQASGRIGDTQYF. The CDR3 bases are TGTGCCAGTAGTGCCCAAGCTAGCGGGAGGATAGGAGATACGCAGTATTTT.

The chain employs TRBV11-2 and TRBJ2-1, with TRBD2 matching over 8 bases. The CDR3 extends over 13 amino acids. Germline CDR1 and CDR2: SGHAT and FQNNGV. The V and J ends lost 5 bases and 5 bases, in that order; junction bases with no gene match: 2. The CDR3 is CASSVLADNEQFF. The CDR3 bases are TGTGCCAGCAGCGTACTAGCGGACAATGAGCAGTTCTTC.

This chain links TRBV7-8 with TRBJ1-6, with D unresolved. Trimming stripped 5 bases from V and 9 bases from J, with 17 bases between. This CDR3 is 15 amino acids long. Germline assignment: CDR1 SGHVS and CDR2 FQNEAQ. CDR3 DNA sequence: TGTGCCAGCAGCCCTACGAACCTTGGTGGTTCACCCCTCCACTTT. Translation: CASSPTNLGGSPLHF.

The CDR3 sequence: CATSRDAGINQPQHF. The CDR3 nucleotides read TGTGCCACCAGCAGAGATGCAGGGATAAATCAGCCCCAGCATTTT. The J gene is TRBJ1-5, the V gene TRBV15, with D possibly matching TRBD1 (5 bases). The germline V gene has CDR1 LNHNV and CDR2 YYDKDF (reference sequence). The CDR3 is 15 residues long. Trimming took off 0 bases at V and 4 bases at J, with 10 bases between the two ends.

The gene calls are TRBV4-2 and TRBJ2-7; 8 nucleotides line up with TRBD2. This CDR3 is 14 amino acids long. From germline, CDR1 is LGHNA and CDR2 YNFKEQ. J gave up 2 bases and V 3 bases, and 3 bases lay outside the gene matches. The DNA of the CDR3 is TGTGCCAGCAGCCATGGACTAGCTACCTACGAGCAGTACTTC. This sequence encodes CASSHGLATYEQYF.

V and J are TRBV13 and TRBJ2-2, with D possibly TRBD2 on 6 matching bases. The CDR3 is 16 residues long. Trimming cost V 2 bases and J 1 base, with 11 bases left between them. The V gene's germline CDR1 is PRHDT and CDR2 FYEKMQ (reference sequence). This chain's CDR3 is CASSLPQGGNTGELFF. The DNA of the CDR3 is TGTGCCAGCAGCTTACCTCAGGGAGGGAACACCGGGGAGCTGTTTTTT.

The chain employs TRBV6-6 and TRBJ1-5, with TRBD1 identical over 8 bases. The CDR3 extends over 13 amino acids. J was trimmed by 5 bases and V by 8 bases; bases with no gene match: 5. Germline loops: CDR1 MNHNY, CDR2 SVGAGI (reference sequence). The CDR3 nucleotides are TGTGCCAGCGGTCAGGGGGCAGATCAGCCCCAGCATTTT. This translates into CASGQGADQPQHF.

In its sample, this clone was seen once. This is likely a read error, given that the CDR3 carries no conserved phenylalanine or tryptophan at its end. Because the CDR3's place on the DNA is in doubt, the DNA is left out and the CDR3 is given as listed by TCRdb. The chain uses TRBV7-3 and TRBJ1-2. In germline, CDR1 is SGHTA, CDR2 FQGTGA. The CDR3 region is 8 residues in length, termini included. CDR3 sequence reads: CASSLTVG.

The rearrangement uses TRBV7-9 and TRBJ1-2; D remains ambiguous. The V and J ends lost 3 bases and 0 bases respectively, with 5 bases between them. This CDR3 has 13 residues. From germline, CDR1 is SEHNR and CDR2 FQNEAQ (reference sequence). Here the CDR3 DNA reads TGTGCCAGCAGCTTGAGGACTAACTATGGCTACACCTTC. This encodes CASSLRTNYGYTF.

V gene TRBV3-1 (or the pseudogene TRBV3-2) combines with J gene TRBJ1-5, with D possibly being TRBD1 (6 bases). Germline CDR1 reads LGHDT; CDR2 reads YNNKEL (reference sequence). The CDR3 extends over 19 amino acids. The V end was cut by 0 bases, the J end by 1 base, with 19 bases between. CDR3 sequence (DNA): TGTGCCAGCAGCCAAGATGGGGGCCGTGGGGATGGAAGCAATCAGCCCCAGCATTTT. Protein sequence: CASSQDGGRGDGSNQPQHF.

The rearrangement links TRBV28 to TRBJ1-1; D is uncertain. This CDR3 is built from 14 residues. The V end was cut by 7 bases, the J end by 7 bases, with 19 bases between. Germline CDR1 MDHEN, CDR2 SYDVKM. CDR3 region: CASINLAGLGEAFF. In DNA, the CDR3 is TGTGCCAGCATCAACCTCGCGGGTTTGGGTGAAGCTTTCTTT. The whole variable domain, filled in from reference TRBV28 and TRBJ1-1, reads DVKVTQSSRYLVKRTGEKVFLECVQDMDHENMFWYRQDPGLGLRLIYFSYDVKMKEKGDIPEGYSVSREKKERFSLILESASTNQTSMYLCASINLAGLGEAFFGQGTRLTVV.

This rearrangement joins TRBV5-4 to TRBJ2-3, with TRBD2 matching over 9 bases. The V segment lost 1 base and the J segment 2 bases; nucleotides outside the gene matches: 8. CDR1 is SGHNT, CDR2 YYREEE, per germline (reference sequence). The CDR3 is made up of 17 amino acids. CDR3 sequence reads: CASSLPVAGGDTDTQYF. The CDR3 coding sequence is TGTGCCAGCAGCTTGCCTGTTGCGGGGGGGGACACAGATACGCAGTATTTT.

This chain links TRBV18 with TRBJ2-1; 8 bases match TRBD2. This CDR3 has 16 amino acids. Per the germline V gene, CDR1 is KGHSH and CDR2 is LQKENI. Unmatched junction bases numbered 9, after V lost 3 bases and J lost 5 bases. CDR3 sequence (DNA): TGTGCCAGCTCACCGGTTCCGGGGGGGCCAAACAATGAGCAGTTCTTC. Amino acids: CASSPVPGGPNNEQFF.

The V call is TRBV11-1, the J call TRBJ2-7; 8 bases are shared with TRBD1. Germline CDR1 SGHAT, CDR2 FQDESV (reference sequence). This CDR3 spans 13 amino acids. The J segment lost 5 bases and the V segment lost 5 bases, leaving 5 bases of the junction unmatched. CDR3 region: CASSLDREDEQYF. Here the CDR3 DNA reads TGTGCCAGCAGCCTGGACAGGGAGGACGAGCAGTACTTC. The full variable domain, with the rest looked up from reference TRBV11-1 and TRBJ2-7, is EAEVAQSPRYKITEKSQAVAFWCDPISGHATLYWYRQILGQGPELLVQFQDESVVDDSQLPKDRFSAERLKGVDSTLKIQPAELGDSAMYLCASSLDREDEQYFGPGTRLTVT.

The chain combines TRBV27 with TRBJ2-2; maybe TRBD1 (5 bases). V lost 5 bases, J lost 7 bases, and 11 bases lay in between. The CDR3 length is 13 residues. CDR1 MNHEY and CDR2 SMNVEV come from the germline V gene (reference sequence). CDR3 protein: CASSLRGFGELFF. For the CDR3, the DNA is TGTGCCAGCAGTCTAAGGGGTTTCGGGGAGCTGTTTTTT.

The chain is built from TRBV6-4 and TRBJ2-3, with D hard to call. Germline V CDR1 and CDR2: MRHNA, SNTAGT. Trimming removed 0 bases from V and 2 bases from J, with 15 bases in between. CDR3 length equals 17 residues. CDR3 nucleotide sequence: TGTGCCAGCAGTGACTCCTTTTCTACGCTGAACACAGATACGCAGTATTTT. Protein sequence: CASSDSFSTLNTDTQYF.

This clone has just a few counts. The genes are TRBV27 and TRBJ1-1, with a weak D call TRBD1 (5 bases). The CDR3 has 13 residues. Trimming took off 6 bases at V and 2 bases at J, with 10 bases between the two ends. The germline V gene encodes CDR1 MNHEY and CDR2 SMNVEV (reference sequence). CDR3 in DNA: TGTGCCAGCAGCCTAGGACACAACACTGAAGCTTTCTTT. This gives the protein CASSLGHNTEAFF.

This chain uses TRBV7-9 with TRBJ2-1; TRBD1 matches 8 bases. The CDR3 has 17 amino acids. The V and J ends lost 4 bases and 8 bases, in that order; junction bases with no gene match: 16. The germline V gene has CDR1 SEHNR and CDR2 FQNEAQ (reference sequence). The CDR3 here is CASSYHPRDRRGHEQFF. The CDR3 DNA is TGTGCCAGCAGCTACCACCCCCGGGACAGGCGGGGCCATGAGCAGTTCTTC. Together with reference TRBV7-9 and TRBJ2-1, the CDR3 gives the full variable domain: DTGVSQNPRHKITKRGQNVTFRCDPISEHNRLYWYRQTLGQGPEFLTYFQNEAQLEKSRLLSDRFSAERPKGSFSTLEIQRTEQGDSAMYLCASSYHPRDRRGHEQFFGPGTRLTVL.

The table lists this clone with a count of one. This chain connects TRBV25-1 to TRBJ2-3; D is ambiguous. Germline lookup yields CDR1 MGHDK and CDR2 SYGVNS. V was trimmed by 0 bases and J by 2 bases, leaving 9 bases between them. The CDR3 has 15 residues. The CDR3 sequence: CASSEYQLLTDTQYF. The DNA of the CDR3 is TGTGCCAGCAGTGAATATCAACTACTCACAGATACGCAGTATTTT.

The genes are TRBV7-5 and TRBJ1-5; the D segment call TRBD1 is taken from the table without a DNA check. TRBV7-5 represents a pseudogene. This CDR3 contains 24 residues. Here the CDR3 reads CVRSLVRIPGAEPRVVRSNQPQHF. In DNA form, the CDR3 reads TGTGTCAGAAGCTTAGTTCGGATTCCAGGGGCAGAGCCCCGGGTCGTTAGGAGCAATCAGCCCCAGCATTTT.

The chain is built from TRBV7-3 and TRBJ2-5, with D hard to call. Germline V lookup: CDR1 SGHTA, CDR2 FQGTGA. V was clipped by 5 bases and J by 1 base, with 17 bases between them. CDR3 length equals 16 residues. For the CDR3, the DNA is TGTGCCAGCAGCAAAGATGGCAGGCCGTTCCAAGAGACCCAGTACTTC. Translated: CASSKDGRPFQETQYF.

The chain carries TRBV30 and TRBJ1-1; D remains ambiguous. Trimming stripped 1 base from V and 10 bases from J, with 10 bases between. Germline V gives CDR1 GTSNPN, CDR2 SVGIG (reference sequence). CDR3 length: 11 amino acids. The chain's CDR3 is CAWSDLRLAFF. The CDR3 DNA is TGTGCCTGGAGTGATCTGAGGCTAGCTTTCTTT.

This rearrangement joins TRBV20-1 to TRBJ2-7, with a possible D match to TRBD2 (6 bases). V was shortened by 3 bases and J by 7 bases, with 19 bases between the two germline ends. CDR3 size: 14 residues. Looked up from germline, CDR1 is DFQATT and CDR2 is SNEGSKA (reference sequence). The chain's CDR3 is CSASVQWGVREQYF. In DNA form, the CDR3 reads TGCAGTGCTAGTGTTCAGTGGGGGGTGAGAGAGCAGTACTTC.

V usage is TRBV19 and J usage is TRBJ1-2, with D tentatively TRBD1 (5 bases). The germline gives CDR1 LNHDA, CDR2 SQIVND (reference sequence). The CDR3 sequence is 14 residues long. The V end lost 1 base, the J end lost 8 bases, and 14 bases lay between the germline ends. The CDR3 region is CASSIASTVTGYTF. Written as DNA, the CDR3 is TGTGCCAGTAGTATAGCCTCGACAGTGACGGGCTACACCTTC.

The CDR3 sequence: CASSTQVNYGYTF. The DNA for the CDR3 is TGTGCCAGCAGCACTCAGGTTAACTATGGCTACACCTTC. The chain uses TRBV5-6 and TRBJ1-2; D call uncertain. Germline lookup yields CDR1 SGHDT and CDR2 YYEEEE. The CDR3 runs to 13 residues. The V and J ends lost 4 bases and 1 base respectively, with 8 bases between them.

This chain links TRBV19 with TRBJ1-2; D gene unclear. This CDR3 is 17 amino acids long. From germline, CDR1 is LNHDA and CDR2 SQIVND (reference sequence). V was shortened by 3 bases and J by 6 bases, with 23 bases between the two germline ends. The CDR3 loop reads CASSIFYFWADGNGYTF. The CDR3 region has the DNA TGTGCCAGTAGTATTTTTTATTTCTGGGCAGATGGAAATGGCTACACCTTC. Combining the CDR3 with reference TRBV19 and TRBJ1-2 gives the whole variable domain DGGITQSPKYLFRKEGQNVTLSCEQNLNHDAMYWYRQDPGQGLRLIYYSQIVNDFQKGDIAEGYSVSREKKESFPLTVTSAQKNPTAFYLCASSIFYFWADGNGYTFGSGTRLTVV.

This clone has just one count. The V call is TRBV7-6, the J call TRBJ2-1; 9 bases fit TRBD2. Germline assignment: CDR1 SGHVS and CDR2 FNYEAQ. This CDR3 is 19 amino acids long. Trimming cost V 5 bases and J 0 bases; bases outside gene matches: 14. CDR3 sequence: CASSPRLAGFFSSYNEQFF. CDR3 DNA: TGTGCCAGCAGCCCCCGCCTAGCGGGATTTTTTAGCTCCTACAATGAGCAGTTCTTC.

The chain employs TRBV19 and TRBJ1-4; D remains ambiguous. CDR1 and CDR2 (germline): LNHDA, SQIVND (reference sequence). Trimming cost V 3 bases and J 7 bases, with 12 bases left between them. The CDR3 contains 14 residues. The CDR3 region is CASSIMARSEKLFF. As DNA, the CDR3 is TGTGCCAGTAGTATTATGGCTAGGAGTGAAAAACTGTTTTTT.

The CDR3 DNA follows: TGTGCCAGTAGCAGGGTGGGAGAAAAACTGTTTTTT. This encodes CASSRVGEKLFF. The chain carries TRBV19 and TRBJ1-4; tentative D call: TRBD1 (5 bases). Germline V gene sequence: CDR1 LNHDA, CDR2 SQIVND (reference sequence). V was pared by 6 bases and J by 8 bases, with 10 bases between. CDR3 length: 12 amino acids.